The clone carrying this TCR beta chain was seen more than once but under ten times. This specimen comes from a study of blood T cell repertoires in COVID-19. The overall study: Acute and convalescent COVID-19 samples came from the United States, Italy and Spain. The analysed material was cDNA or gDNA that came from T cells, B-cell-depleted T cells, or PBMCs.

The CDR3 loop spans 15 amino acids. Germline V gives CDR1 SGHTA, CDR2 FQGNSA. J was trimmed by 3 bases and V by 1 base; bases with no gene match: 4. The authors' processing: Nucleated cell counts were estimated from reference gene primer amplification. Clones were sequenced by immunoSEQ multiplex PCR, and TCRdb holds only the in-frame ones, with some missing. The V and J calls and clone size come from that table; D and trimming were worked out from the DNA. The repertoire holds about 210,000 clones, with 70% to 85% as singletons. The receptor was isolated from a man aged 50-59 years with active or convalescent COVID-19. The V gene is TRBV7-2, the J gene TRBJ2-7, with 9 bases that match TRBD2. Material: peripheral blood. In nucleotides, the CDR3 is TGTGCCAGCAGCTTAGAAGGCGGGAGGGTCTACGAGCAGTACTTC. Translated: CASSLEGGRVYEQYF.